Presented here are 12 T cell receptor beta chains from one specimen sequenced in a study of blood T cell repertoires in COVID-19. Libraries were prepared by immunoSEQ multiplex PCR; TCRdb keeps only in-frame clonotypes and omits some of them. This table has around 150,000 clones, approximately 90% appearing once. Sequenced input: peripheral blood. The receptor set was obtained from a man younger than 40 with COVID-19, enrolled during active disease.

The chain is built from TRBV29-1 and TRBJ1-1, with no clear D. The CDR3 totals 10 residues. Germline CDR1 SQVTM, CDR2 ANQGSEA. V lost 7 bases, J lost 4 bases, and 7 bases lay in between. CDR3 sequence reads: CSARGTEAFF. CDR3 DNA sequence: TGCAGCGCCCGGGGCACTGAAGCTTTCTTT.

J is TRBJ2-1 and V is TRBV15; the match to TRBD2 covers 10 bases. V lost 5 bases and J lost 7; bases outside the gene matches: 8. Germline CDR1 is LNHNV and CDR2 is YYDKDF (reference sequence). CDR3 length equals 15 residues. The CDR3 DNA is TGTGCCACCAGCCGACACCTAGCGGGAGCTAATGAGCAGTTCTTC. This encodes CATSRHLAGANEQFF.

This chain connects TRBV5-1 to TRBJ1-1; D is undetermined. Per germline, CDR1 SGHRS and CDR2 YFSETQ. Trimming stripped 6 bases from V and 1 base from J, with 10 bases between. The CDR3 contains 13 residues. The CDR3 here is CASMRGSNTEAFF. Written as DNA, the CDR3 is TGCGCCAGCATGAGAGGGTCGAACACTGAAGCTTTCTTT.

This chain joins TRBV3-1 (or the pseudogene TRBV3-2) and TRBJ1-4, with D maybe TRBD1 (6 bases). The ends were cut back, 1 base at V and 8 bases at J, with 11 bases in the middle. Germline V gene sequence: CDR1 LGHDT, CDR2 YNNKEL (reference sequence). This CDR3 region has 14 residues. CDR3 DNA sequence: TGTGCCAGCAGCCAAGTAGGGGGTTCGGAAAAACTGTTTTTT. Protein product: CASSQVGGSEKLFF.

This chain links TRBV24-1 with TRBJ2-1; 8 bases are shared with TRBD1. Germline values: CDR1 KGHDR, CDR2 SFDVKD. After removal of 3 bases from V and 0 bases from J, the junction contained 6 bases not matched to a gene. The CDR3 totals 17 residues. The CDR3 region is CATSDGRQGISYNEQFF. As DNA, the CDR3 is TGTGCCACCAGTGATGGTCGACAGGGGATCTCCTACAATGAGCAGTTCTTC.

The chain employs TRBV7-9 and TRBJ2-5; 9 nucleotides line up with TRBD1. In germline, CDR1 is SEHNR, CDR2 FQNEAQ (reference sequence). The CDR3 extends over 18 amino acids. J gave up 1 base and V 1 base, and 10 bases lay outside the gene matches. This CDR3 reads CASSLGFGTGLAQETQYF. CDR3 nucleotides: TGTGCCAGCAGCTTAGGTTTCGGGACAGGGTTGGCCCAAGAGACCCAGTACTTC.

Only a few counts were recorded for this clone. The CDR3 spells CASSFMTGVNSPLHF. The CDR3 DNA follows: TGTGCCAGCAGCTTCATGACAGGGGTTAATTCACCCCTCCACTTT. V usage is TRBV7-2 and J usage is TRBJ1-6, with TRBD1 matching over 8 bases. The junction had 4 bases not matched to a gene; V was cut back by 3 bases and J by 6 bases. From germline, CDR1 is SGHTA and CDR2 FQGNSA. The CDR3 runs 15 residues.

This chain joins TRBV4-3 and TRBJ1-3, with D unresolved. V was cut by 0 bases and J by 2 bases, with 11 bases left in between. Looked up from germline, CDR1 is LGHNA and CDR2 is YSLEER. The CDR3 covers 16 residues. CDR3 amino acids: CASSQDRRVAGNTIYF. As DNA, the CDR3 is TGCGCCAGCAGCCAAGATCGGAGGGTGGCTGGAAACACCATATATTTT.

The chain is built from TRBV6-5 and TRBJ1-5; D is unresolved. Trimming cost V 2 bases and J 7 bases, with 6 bases left between them. Germline loops: CDR1 MNHEY, CDR2 SVGAGI. The CDR3 runs 12 residues. The CDR3 reads CASSYPGQPQHF. DNA of the CDR3: TGTGCCAGCAGTTACCCGGGACAGCCCCAGCATTTT.

The rearrangement links TRBV18 to TRBJ2-5, with 10 bases identical to TRBD2. Germline loops: CDR1 KGHSH, CDR2 LQKENI. This CDR3 spans 16 amino acids. Trimming took 1 base from V and 3 from J; bases not matched to a gene: 5. The CDR3 loop is CASSPQLLAGEETQYF. In DNA, the CDR3 is TGTGCCAGCTCACCACAACTTCTAGCGGGAGAAGAGACCCAGTACTTC.

This clone was counted a single time. The chain couples TRBV27 to TRBJ1-1; no clear D gene. The CDR3 contains 13 residues. V lost 5 bases and J lost 6, with 13 bases in between. Per the germline V gene, CDR1 is MNHEY and CDR2 is SMNVEV (reference sequence). CDR3 nucleotides: TGTGCCAGCAGTCCGCCGGGGAGCTCTGAAGCTTTCTTT. Translation: CASSPPGSSEAFF.

About this clone itself: One junction end disagrees with the germline gene, perhaps due to a read error. V is TRBV6-5 and J is TRBJ2-1, with D possibly being TRBD2 (6 bases). The germline CDR1 and CDR2 sequences are MNHEY and SVGAGI. The CDR3 runs to 12 residues. The CDR3 protein is CAASDRDSTLIF. CDR3 DNA sequence: TGTGCCGCCTCCGACCGGGACTCCACCCTGATCTTC.